These T cell receptor beta chains were read from a single sample in a study of T cells in Graves' hyperthyroidism and ophthalmopathy. Using its own MiXCR run on the multiplex PCR reads, TCRdb lists one record per CDR3 protein. The table includes approximately 250,000 distinct CDR3 sequences, over 20% detected once. The sample was blood. All receptors come from a woman in her forties with Graves' ophthalmopathy. Both conserved end residues are part of each CDR3. The D gene is left open where the match is weak. Expanded clones get a size class; other rows say once, few or many, or leave the size out.

D gene: TRBD2; clone size: -; J gene: TRBJ2-7; V gene: TRBV12-3/TRBV12-4; CDR3 protein: CASTQSLAGGRYEQYF; CDR3 DNA: TGTGCCAGCACTCAGTCCTTAGCGGGAGGCCGCTACGAGCAGTACTTC
D gene: TRBD2; clone size: many; J gene: TRBJ2-7; V gene: TRBV6-5; CDR3 protein: CASSWRGRSAEQYF; CDR3 DNA: TGTGCCAGCAGTTGGCGCGGGAGGTCCGCCGAGCAGTACTTC
D gene: -; clone size: many; J gene: TRBJ1-6; V gene: TRBV6-1; CDR3 protein: CASSPRAEYNSPLHF; CDR3 DNA: TGTGCCAGCAGCCCCCGGGCAGAGTATAATTCACCCCTCCACTTT
D gene: -; clone size: many; J gene: TRBJ2-5; V gene: TRBV27; CDR3 protein: CASRSSRALQETQYF; CDR3 DNA: TGTGCCAGCAGATCCAGCAGGGCTTTGCAAGAGACCCAGTACTTC
D gene: -; clone size: few; J gene: TRBJ2-2; V gene: TRBV6-1; CDR3 protein: CASPPADTGELFF; CDR3 DNA: TGTGCCAGCCCCCCCGCAGACACCGGGGAGCTGTTTTTT
D gene: TRBD1; clone size: -; J gene: TRBJ1-1; V gene: TRBV20-1; CDR3 protein: CSARQGVGTEAFF; CDR3 DNA: TGCAGTGCTCGACAGGGTGTGGGAACTGAAGCCTTCTTT
D gene: TRBD2; clone size: few; J gene: TRBJ2-7; V gene: TRBV11-2; CDR3 protein: CASSLTSGSGNEQYF; CDR3 DNA: TGTGCCAGCAGCTTGACTAGCGGGAGTGGGAATGAGCAGTACTTC
D gene: -; clone size: many; J gene: TRBJ1-2; V gene: TRBV6-5; CDR3 protein: CASSADGTYGYTF; CDR3 DNA: TGTGCCAGCAGCGCAGACGGAACCTATGGCTACACCTTC
D gene: TRBD2; clone size: -; J gene: TRBJ2-5; V gene: TRBV7-2; CDR3 protein: CASSAGTSRRETQYF; CDR3 DNA: TGTGCCAGCAGCGCCGGGACTAGCAGGCGGGAGACCCAGTACTTC
D gene: -; clone size: once; J gene: TRBJ2-5; V gene: TRBV20-1; CDR3 protein: CSAGRGGAGETQYF; CDR3 DNA: TGCAGTGCGGGACGAGGGGGAGCGGGAGAGACCCAGTACTTC
D gene: TRBD1; clone size: many; J gene: TRBJ2-7; V gene: TRBV6-1; CDR3 protein: CASSDSGGTYEQYF; CDR3 DNA: TGTGCCAGCAGTGATTCAGGGGGTACCTACGAGCAGTACTTC
D gene: TRBD2; clone size: many; J gene: TRBJ2-5; V gene: TRBV15; CDR3 protein: CATSRDRGLAETQYF; CDR3 DNA: TGTGCCACCAGCAGAGATAGGGGACTAGCGGAGACCCAGTACTTC
D gene: TRBD2; clone size: -; J gene: TRBJ2-5; V gene: TRBV6-2/TRBV6-3; CDR3 protein: CASSFTGTSGKLSLETQYF; CDR3 DNA: TGTGCCAGCAGTTTCACCGGGACTAGCGGCAAGCTAAGTCTGGAGACCCAGTACTTC
D gene: -; clone size: once; J gene: TRBJ2-7; V gene: TRBV6-1; CDR3 protein: CASSPALVPYEQYF; CDR3 DNA: TGTGCCAGCAGCCCGGCGCTTGTCCCCTACGAGCAGTACTTC
D gene: -; clone size: -; J gene: TRBJ2-2; V gene: TRBV12-3/TRBV12-4; CDR3 protein: CAISDHAWNTGELFF; CDR3 DNA: TGTGCCATCAGTGATCATGCCTGGAACACCGGGGAGCTGTTTTTT
D gene: TRBD1; clone size: -; J gene: TRBJ2-7; V gene: TRBV12-3/TRBV12-4; CDR3 protein: CASSEPGQGLEEQYF; CDR3 DNA: TGTGCCAGCAGCGAACCGGGACAGGGACTCGAGGAGCAGTACTTC
D gene: -; clone size: -; J gene: TRBJ2-7; V gene: TRBV30; CDR3 protein: CAWRGPPTGEQYF; CDR3 DNA: TGTGCCTGGAGGGGACCTCCAACGGGCGAGCAGTACTTC
D gene: -; clone size: many; J gene: TRBJ1-5; V gene: TRBV6-5; CDR3 protein: CASSYEAGVGKQPQHF; CDR3 DNA: TGTGCCAGCAGTTACGAGGCAGGGGTAGGGAAGCAGCCCCAGCATTTT
D gene: TRBD2; clone size: many; J gene: TRBJ2-6; V gene: TRBV11-1; CDR3 protein: CASSPQAGGTGANVLTF; CDR3 DNA: TGTGCCAGCAGCCCCCAAGCGGGAGGGACTGGGGCCAACGTCCTGACTTTC
D gene: -; clone size: many; J gene: TRBJ2-7; V gene: TRBV27; CDR3 protein: CASGGSYEQYF; CDR3 DNA: TGTGCCAGCGGGGGCTCCTACGAGCAGTACTTC
D gene: TRBD1; clone size: many; J gene: TRBJ2-7; V gene: TRBV19; CDR3 protein: CASSPGTGGFEQYF; CDR3 DNA: TGTGCCAGTTCCCCCGGAACAGGGGGATTCGAGCAGTACTTC
D gene: TRBD2; clone size: many; J gene: TRBJ2-7; V gene: TRBV6-2/TRBV6-3; CDR3 protein: CASLKTITIRTSGTYEQYF; CDR3 DNA: TGTGCCAGCCTCAAAACGATAACTATTAGGACTAGCGGAACCTACGAGCAGTACTTC
D gene: -; clone size: many; J gene: TRBJ1-5; V gene: TRBV28; CDR3 protein: CASSLDGTRPQHF; CDR3 DNA: TGTGCCAGCAGTCTGGACGGCACCCGGCCCCAGCATTTT
D gene: -; clone size: many; J gene: TRBJ2-5; V gene: TRBV28; CDR3 protein: CASRGRGAETQYF; CDR3 DNA: TGTGCCAGCAGAGGCCGGGGGGCAGAGACCCAGTACTTC
D gene: TRBD1; clone size: many; J gene: TRBJ2-7; V gene: TRBV27; CDR3 protein: CASSLRTGTTYEQYF; CDR3 DNA: TGTGCCAGCAGTTTACGGACAGGGACGACCTACGAGCAGTACTTC
D gene: -; clone size: -; J gene: TRBJ1-2; V gene: TRBV15; CDR3 protein: CATSRPGTPNYGYTF; CDR3 DNA: TGTGCCACCAGCAGACCGGGGACACCTAACTATGGCTACACCTTC
D gene: -; clone size: many; J gene: TRBJ2-7; V gene: TRBV6-1; CDR3 protein: CASSEEQGSYEQYF; CDR3 DNA: TGTGCCAGCAGTGAAGAACAGGGATCCTACGAGCAGTACTTC
D gene: TRBD2; clone size: many; J gene: TRBJ2-7; V gene: TRBV12-3/TRBV12-4; CDR3 protein: CASSNLPGTSGYEQYF; CDR3 DNA: TGTGCCAGCAGCAACCTCCCCGGGACTAGCGGCTACGAGCAGTACTTC
D gene: -; clone size: many; J gene: TRBJ1-2; V gene: TRBV28; CDR3 protein: CASSWPAGYTF; CDR3 DNA: TGTGCCAGCAGTTGGCCAGCTGGCTACACCTTC
D gene: -; clone size: -; J gene: TRBJ2-5; V gene: TRBV11-2; CDR3 protein: CASSSHRDYQETQYF; CDR3 DNA: TGTGCCAGCAGCTCTCACAGGGACTACCAAGAGACCCAGTACTTC
D gene: -; clone size: many; J gene: TRBJ1-5; V gene: TRBV6-5; CDR3 protein: CASRTGSNQPQHF; CDR3 DNA: TGTGCCAGCAGAACAGGTAGCAATCAGCCCCAGCATTTT
D gene: TRBD2; clone size: many; J gene: TRBJ2-7; V gene: TRBV20-1; CDR3 protein: CSARAPSSGRRTYEQYF; CDR3 DNA: TGCAGTGCTAGAGCCCCTTCTAGCGGGAGGCGAACATACGAGCAGTACTTC
D gene: TRBD1; clone size: many; J gene: TRBJ1-1; V gene: TRBV25-1; CDR3 protein: CATGQGNTEAFF; CDR3 DNA: TGTGCCACCGGACAGGGAAATACTGAAGCTTTCTTT
D gene: -; clone size: many; J gene: TRBJ1-1; V gene: TRBV29-1; CDR3 protein: CSTRRGKEAFF; CDR3 DNA: TGCAGCACACGACGGGGCAAAGAAGCTTTCTTT
D gene: TRBD1; clone size: -; J gene: TRBJ2-7; V gene: TRBV6-2/TRBV6-3; CDR3 protein: CASSYSDRGTYEQYF; CDR3 DNA: TGTGCCAGCAGTTATTCCGACAGGGGGACCTACGAGCAGTACTTC
D gene: TRBD1; clone size: many; J gene: TRBJ1-5; V gene: TRBV29-1; CDR3 protein: CSVGGQGNQPQHF; CDR3 DNA: TGCAGCGTGGGCGGACAGGGTAATCAGCCCCAGCATTTT
D gene: -; clone size: many; J gene: TRBJ2-7; V gene: TRBV5-1; CDR3 protein: CASSEIIQGGEQYF; CDR3 DNA: TGCGCCAGCAGCGAAATAATACAGGGTGGGGAGCAGTACTTC
D gene: TRBD2; clone size: few; J gene: TRBJ2-5; V gene: TRBV11-2; CDR3 protein: CASSLGGSSETQYF; CDR3 DNA: TGTGCCAGCAGCTTGGGCGGGAGCTCGGAGACCCAGTACTTC
D gene: -; clone size: -; J gene: TRBJ1-2; V gene: TRBV3-1; CDR3 protein: CASSQAGQDYGYTF; CDR3 DNA: TGTGCCAGCAGCCAAGCCGGGCAGGACTATGGCTACACCTTC
D gene: -; clone size: many; J gene: TRBJ2-4; V gene: TRBV6-1; CDR3 protein: CASQRGVKNIQYF; CDR3 DNA: TGTGCCAGCCAGAGGGGCGTCAAAAACATTCAGTACTTC
D gene: -; clone size: -; J gene: TRBJ1-5; V gene: TRBV28; CDR3 protein: CASSVDQPQHF; CDR3 DNA: TGTGCCAGCAGTGTAGATCAGCCCCAGCATTTT
D gene: TRBD1; clone size: -; J gene: TRBJ1-1; V gene: TRBV6-2/TRBV6-3; CDR3 protein: CASSPLDRGDFRTEAFF; CDR3 DNA: TGTGCCAGCAGCCCCTTGGACAGGGGGGATTTTCGGACTGAAGCTTTCTTT
D gene: -; clone size: many; J gene: TRBJ1-2; V gene: TRBV30; CDR3 protein: CAWSELGRNYGYTF; CDR3 DNA: TGTGCCTGGAGTGAGTTGGGACGGAACTATGGCTACACCTTC
D gene: TRBD1; clone size: many; J gene: TRBJ1-5; V gene: TRBV2; CDR3 protein: CASSDIVTGGGQPQHF; CDR3 DNA: TGTGCCAGCAGTGATATCGTGACAGGGGGGGGTCAGCCCCAGCATTTT
D gene: TRBD1; clone size: many; J gene: TRBJ2-5; V gene: TRBV11-2; CDR3 protein: CASSSYRTGDETQYF; CDR3 DNA: TGTGCCAGCAGCTCGTATAGGACAGGGGACGAGACCCAGTACTTC
D gene: -; clone size: many; J gene: TRBJ2-7; V gene: TRBV15; CDR3 protein: CATSRVVGYEQYF; CDR3 DNA: TGTGCCACCAGCAGAGTGGTCGGCTACGAGCAGTACTTC
D gene: -; clone size: few; J gene: TRBJ2-7; V gene: TRBV6-1; CDR3 protein: CASRKTNSYEQYF; CDR3 DNA: TGTGCCAGCAGGAAGACGAACTCCTACGAGCAGTACTTC
D gene: TRBD1; clone size: -; J gene: TRBJ1-2; V gene: TRBV6-1; CDR3 protein: CASSPQSTGSNGYTF; CDR3 DNA: TGTGCCAGCAGCCCTCAATCGACAGGGTCGAATGGCTACACCTTC
D gene: TRBD2; clone size: many; J gene: TRBJ2-2; V gene: TRBV5-1; CDR3 protein: CASSTRLAGGATGELFF; CDR3 DNA: TGCGCCAGCAGCACCAGACTAGCGGGCGGCGCCACCGGGGAGCTGTTTTTT
D gene: -; clone size: -; J gene: TRBJ2-5; V gene: TRBV27; CDR3 protein: CASSYRYQETQYF; CDR3 DNA: TGTGCCAGCAGCTACAGGTACCAAGAGACCCAGTACTTC
D gene: -; clone size: many; J gene: TRBJ2-7; V gene: TRBV7-2; CDR3 protein: CASSYFRTYEQYF; CDR3 DNA: TGTGCCAGCAGTTACTTCCGAACCTACGAGCAGTACTTC
D gene: -; clone size: many; J gene: TRBJ2-2; V gene: TRBV19; CDR3 protein: CASSMGTANTGELFF; CDR3 DNA: TGTGCCAGTAGTATGGGTACCGCGAACACCGGGGAGCTGTTTTTT
D gene: -; clone size: once; J gene: TRBJ2-2; V gene: TRBV6-1; CDR3 protein: CATSNRLGTGELFF; CDR3 DNA: TGTGCCACTAGCAACAGGCTGGGCACCGGGGAGCTGTTTTTT
D gene: TRBD1; clone size: -; J gene: TRBJ2-7; V gene: TRBV27; CDR3 protein: CASSLPGQGKEYF; CDR3 DNA: TGTGCCAGCAGTCTCCCGGGACAGGGTAAGGAGTACTTC
D gene: -; clone size: many; J gene: TRBJ2-6; V gene: TRBV11-2; CDR3 protein: CASTWSGANVLTF; CDR3 DNA: TGTGCCAGCACATGGTCTGGGGCCAACGTCCTGACTTTC